This T cell receptor (beta chain) emerged from a study of cytomegalovirus exposure and HLA in healthy donors. Primers: 60 Vbeta forward and 13 Jbeta reverse. This table comes from immunoSEQ multiplex PCR, and its TCRdb copy is limited to in-frame clones, with some not included. Of fewer than 150,000 clones in the sample, around 80% were seen once. The length of the CDR3 is 14 residues. V dropped 3 bases and J dropped 5; count of bases not matched to a gene: 3. Germline CDR1 and CDR2: SGHTA and FQGNSA. The sample comprised PBMCs. The gene calls are TRBV7-2 and TRBJ2-2; 7 positions match TRBD2. This TCR came from a man aged 35-49 years in good health and CMV-seropositive. CDR3 DNA: TGTGCCAGCAGCTTGACTAGCAATACCGGGGAGCTGTTTTTT. It yields the protein CASSLTSNTGELFF. Based on the CDR3 plus reference TRBV7-2 and TRBJ2-2, the full variable domain is GAGVSQSPSNKVTEKGKDVELRCDPISGHTALYWYRQSLGQGLEFLIYFQGNSAPDKSGLPSDRFSAERTGGSVSTLTIQRTQQEDSAVYLCASSLTSNTGELFFGEGSRLTVL.